This record concerns one TCR beta chain sequence. This clonotype was seen many times. Its antigen has not been determined. The input lacks base qualities; no much larger clone sits a single base away. The entry originates in a study of regulatory T cells in long-lasting Graves disease (dated by TCRdb to the early 2020s). At the level of the whole study: Newly diagnosed Graves' disease patients had taken antithyroid drugs for less than 3 months. This study used TCR sequencing and RNA sequencing of peripheral blood to compare persistent Graves' disease patients against newly diagnosed Graves' disease patients. The study took place in China and was registered as a clinical trial. TCR sequencing covered about 13 persistent and 20 or so newly diagnosed Graves' disease patients, around 33 samples in total. Study-wide conclusions, independent of this receptor: Sequencing and analysis were restricted to the TCR beta chain. Persistent disease showed preferential use of TRBV28, TRBJ1-2 and TRBJ2-5, whereas newly diagnosed disease favored TRBV20-1 and TRBJ2-1. As a limitation, the authors acknowledged that the small sample size may reduce accuracy. More public clonotypes were shared among persistent patients (roughly 2,700) than among newly diagnosed patients (roughly 1,000). Compared with newly diagnosed patients, persistent Graves' disease patients had lower TCR Shannon entropy and fewer highly expanded clones, which suggests clonal expansion. Only peripheral blood was studied, because thyroid tissue, the primary lesion, was inaccessible.

CDR1 and CDR2, looked up from the germline V gene (reference sequence), are MNHEY and SMNVEV. A distance of 21 bases separates the germline ends of V and J, which lose 3 bases and 4 bases respectively. Counted from cysteine to phenylalanine, this CDR3 has 18 amino acids. Only CDR3 DNA remains: 54 bases, in frame from the first base. The method was multiplex PCR. The reads were generated on an Illumina HiSeq 4000. CDR3 regions were amplified by Arm-PCR with iRepertoire HTBI primers to construct TCR beta libraries. Gel purification was performed on PCR products prior to sequencing. On the authors' methods: Across samples, about 63 TRBV and roughly 15 TRBJ segments were identified and used for gene usage analysis of CDR3 amino acid clonotypes. COPE and FqMerger were used to merge the filtered high-quality paired reads into contigs. Contigs were aligned with BLAST to IMGT TRBV, TRBD and TRBJ reference genes, and CDR3 was defined per IMGT. Clonotypes above 0.1% frequency were classified as highly expanded clones. Shannon entropy served as the measure of repertoire diversity, while the Gini coefficient captured V-J evenness. Public clonotypes were defined as clonotypes shared by more than one individual. The raw public data were reprocessed by TCRdb itself: fastp quality trimming at Q25, MiXCR clonotype calling, in-frame beta chains only. Rows are combined by CDR3 protein, so each entry shows the most common genes and DNA. In this record, the V and J calls reflect TCRdb's handling and not the investigators' own analysis. In all, the sample holds about 540,000 distinct CDR3 sequences, and roughly 13% of those were seen once. The ten biggest clones cover approximately 9.3% of the sample.

The time point label, read with the paper, signifies: newly diagnosed GD, antithyroid drugs for less than 3 months. For both TCR sequencing and RNA sequencing, RNA was extracted from PBMCs using TRIzol. Graves' disease was diagnosed according to American Thyroid Association guidelines. Recruitment of patients was carried out at an endocrinology department in Xi'an, China. From each patient, approximately 10 milliliters of peripheral blood was collected into an EDTA anticoagulant tube. Ficoll Paque Plus density gradient separation was used to isolate PBMCs, and no additional T cell sorting was done. RNA quality was checked with an Agilent 2100 Bioanalyzer and agarose gel, and concentration with a NanoDrop 2000. These data also formed part of another study, on T cells in Graves' hyperthyroidism and ophthalmopathy. The second study's authors report: Graves' hyperthyroidism was defined as stable when no progression to ophthalmopathy occurred over 18 months of follow-up. Hyperthyroidism patients were newly diagnosed, had a disease duration of under 2 months, and were aged 18 to 65 years. The study excluded patients with uncontrolled infections, other autoimmune diseases, pregnancy or lactation. Clinical symptoms, serum thyroxine and TRAb, thyroid ultrasound, and orbital computed tomography formed the basis for the diagnoses. For the first round of RT-PCR on the TCR CDR3, the HTBI primer set was used together with the Qiagen OneStep RT-PCR kit. Most expanded thyroid clonotypes (frequency above 0.001) were also detected in blood, suggesting blood repertoires may reflect thyroid immune responses. A 13 V-J signature model separated ophthalmopathy from stable hyperthyroidism, with nearly 90% sensitivity and around 84% specificity in cross-validation and 80%/75% in testing. In validation, the model predicted progression to ophthalmopathy a median of roughly 6.1 months before onset, with about 71% sensitivity and roughly 77% specificity. TCR V-J signatures able to tell the groups apart were searched for in a discovery cohort of 100 patients, of whom fewer than 45 had Graves' ophthalmopathy and around 58 had stable Graves' hyperthyroidism. Prospective prediction of ophthalmopathy was tested in an independent validation cohort consisting of about 19 hyperthyroidism patients and more than 15 patients who later progressed to ophthalmopathy. The 100 discovery patients were randomly divided into training and test sets at a 7:3 ratio. In addition, the study compared T-cell repertoires in thyroid tissue and in blood from five to seven Graves' hyperthyroidism patients. Once sampling was done, hyperthyroidism patients were given methimazole at a starting dose of 30 mg daily, whereas ophthalmopathy patients were given high-dose intravenous methylprednisolone. The libraries were constructed in a second round of multiplex PCR and then size-selected and purified. The libraries were sequenced on an Illumina HiSeq2000 using paired-end 100 bp reads. SOAPnuke was used to process the raw data, with reads discarded if the reads contained adapters or uncalled bases, had a mean Phred below 15, or lacked an exact constant-primer or identifier match. High-quality paired reads were merged using COPE v1.2.5, and each unique nucleotide sequence was defined as a clonotype. MiTCR v1.1 was used to align the clonotypes against IMGT TRBV, TRBD and TRBJ reference segments. Only V-J combinations with frequency above 0.0001, covering 99% to 99.2% of repertoires, were analysed. A TCS score was defined as the ratio between F50 (clonal expansion) and ExV (chaos), using BLOSUM62-based TCRdist between CDR3 peptides within each V-J. Welch's t-statistics and random forest reduced 500 to 550 V-J features to 10 to 15, which were used in a naive Bayes classifier (R e1071). No statistical method was used to fix the sample size in advance, and group allocation was not hidden from the investigators. The paper reports TCR Vbeta CDR3 sequencing of roughly 140 peripheral blood samples: under 45 ophthalmopathy, fewer than 80 hyperthyroidism and around 17 progressor patients.

The clonotype comes from a man younger than 40 with Graves disease. Donor details come from another sample of the same person, matched by shared clones. The sequence joins TRBV27 to TRBJ2-2; a tentative D call is TRBD2 (6 bases match). This specimen consisted of peripheral blood mononuclear cells (PBMCs), obtained at new diagnosis, from a patient treated with antithyroid drugs. Here is the DNA: TGTGCCAGCAGTTTCCTAGGTAGCGGAGGTTCGGCCACCGGGGAGCTGTTTTTT. This is translated as CASSFLGSGGSATGELFF.